Sequencing of this T cell receptor (beta chain) was carried out in a study of T cells in Graves' hyperthyroidism and ophthalmopathy. Study background: Sampling of peripheral blood happened at initial diagnosis, prior to any treatment.

Clinical Activity Scores of at least 3, NOSPECS grades of at least 4 and durations under 3 months characterized ophthalmopathy patients. Thyroid ultrasound, orbital computed tomography, clinical symptoms, and serum thyroxine and TRAb underpinned diagnoses. The table lists this clonotype with a count of one. Regions amplified from RNA transcripts were the TCR beta CDR3 regions. HTBI primers drove first-round RT-PCR of the TCR CDR3. TCRdb processed the multiplex PCR reads anew with MiXCR; each CDR3 protein has one entry. Of over 450,000 distinct CDR3 sequences in the sample, approximately 17% are singletons; the top ten hold roughly a sixth. V lost 1 base, J lost 1 base, and 10 bases lay in between. Germline CDR1 reads LGHDT; CDR2 reads YNNKEL (reference sequence). CDR3 length equals 15 residues.

The chain couples TRBV3-1 to TRBJ1-1; the D gene is possibly TRBD1 (5 bases). This receptor was taken from a woman younger than 30 with Graves' ophthalmopathy. Material: blood. This CDR3 reads CASSQAAGGNTEAFF. The CDR3 coding sequence is TGTGCCAGCAGCCAAGCGGCGGGGGGGAACACTGAAGCTTTCTTT.